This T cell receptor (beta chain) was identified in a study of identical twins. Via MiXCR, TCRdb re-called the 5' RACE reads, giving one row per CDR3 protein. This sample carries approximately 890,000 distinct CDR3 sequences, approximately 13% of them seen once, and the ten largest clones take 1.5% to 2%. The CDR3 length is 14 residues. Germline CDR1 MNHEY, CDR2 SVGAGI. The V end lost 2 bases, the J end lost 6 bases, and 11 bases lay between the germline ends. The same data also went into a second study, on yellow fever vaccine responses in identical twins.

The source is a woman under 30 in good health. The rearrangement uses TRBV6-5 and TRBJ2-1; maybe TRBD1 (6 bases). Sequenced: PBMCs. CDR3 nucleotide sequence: TGTGCCAGCAGTTACAGGCAGGGGTTCAATGAGCAGTTCTTC. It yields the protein CASSYRQGFNEQFF.